The sequence of this T cell receptor beta chain was determined in a study of blood T cell repertoires in COVID-19. For the study at large: Sites in the United States, Italy and Spain provided acute and convalescent COVID-19 samples.

In the authors' workflow: Reference gene primer amplification gave estimated nucleated cell counts. Some clones are missing from TCRdb's copy, which holds only in-frame ones; the method was immunoSEQ multiplex PCR. The V and J calls and clone size come from that table; D and trimming were worked out from the DNA. The sample includes some 350,000 clones, about 90% seen only once; the top ten take less than 3.5%. Trimming at V came to 2 bases and at J to 5 bases, leaving 18 bases not matched to a gene. Germline CDR1 is KGHSH and CDR2 is LQKENI. This CDR3 has 20 amino acids. V gene TRBV18 combines with J gene TRBJ2-3; 11 bases are shared with TRBD2. What was sequenced was peripheral blood. The TCR was taken from a woman younger than 30 who had recovered from COVID-19. The CDR3 is CASSPTRIIAGGPGIDTQYF. The CDR3 nucleotides read TGTGCCAGCTCACCAACCAGGATAATAGCGGGAGGGCCCGGTATAGATACGCAGTATTTT.